The sequence of this TCR beta chain was determined in a study of blood T cell repertoires in COVID-19. The wider study: Sample material is recorded as cDNA or gDNA derived from T cells, B-cell-depleted T cells, or PBMCs.

V dropped 4 bases and J dropped 0 bases, with 16 bases sitting between them. This CDR3 contains 16 residues. CDR1 SGHRS and CDR2 YFSETQ come from the germline V gene. How the authors handled the data: Quantification of nucleated cells was approximated via reference gene primer amplification. Sequencing was performed with immunoSEQ multiplex PCR; in TCRdb, only in-frame clones are kept and a portion is missing. The V and J calls and clone size are taken from that table; D and trimming were inferred from the DNA. Of 45,000 to 55,000 clones listed, 75% to 95% are singletons. This TCR was recovered from a woman aged 40 to 49 with active COVID-19. This chain uses TRBV5-1 with TRBJ1-2, with D maybe TRBD1 (6 bases). The sequencing input was peripheral blood. Here the CDR3 reads CASSPGGRSANYGYTF. The CDR3, as DNA: TGCGCCAGCAGCCCGGGGGGCCGGTCAGCTAACTATGGCTACACCTTC. The full variable domain, in which reference TRBV5-1 and TRBJ1-2 provide the parts outside the CDR3, is KAGVTQTPRYLIKTRGQQVTLSCSPISGHRSVSWYQQTPGQGLQFLFEYFSETQRNKGNFPGRFSGRQFSNSRSEMNVSTLELGDSALYLCASSPGGRSANYGYTFGSGTRLTVV.